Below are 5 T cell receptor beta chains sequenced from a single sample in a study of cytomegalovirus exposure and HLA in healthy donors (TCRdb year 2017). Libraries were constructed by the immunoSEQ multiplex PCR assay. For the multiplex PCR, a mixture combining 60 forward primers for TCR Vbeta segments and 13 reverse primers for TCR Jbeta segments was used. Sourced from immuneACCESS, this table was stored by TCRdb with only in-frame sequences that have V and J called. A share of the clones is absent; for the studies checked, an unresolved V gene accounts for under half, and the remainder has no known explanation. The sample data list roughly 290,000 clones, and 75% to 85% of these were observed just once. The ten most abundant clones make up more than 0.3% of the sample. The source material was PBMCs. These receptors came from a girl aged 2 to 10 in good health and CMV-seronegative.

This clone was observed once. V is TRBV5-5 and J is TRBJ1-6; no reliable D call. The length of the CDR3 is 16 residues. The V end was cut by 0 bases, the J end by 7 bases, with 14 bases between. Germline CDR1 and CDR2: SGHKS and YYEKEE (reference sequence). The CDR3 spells CASSLVPGSSNSPLHF. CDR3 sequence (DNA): TGTGCCAGCAGCTTGGTTCCAGGATCGTCGAATTCACCCCTCCACTTT.

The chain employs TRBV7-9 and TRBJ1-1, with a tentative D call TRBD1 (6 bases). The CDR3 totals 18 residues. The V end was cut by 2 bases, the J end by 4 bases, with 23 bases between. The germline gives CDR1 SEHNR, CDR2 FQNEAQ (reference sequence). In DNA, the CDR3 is TGTGCCAGCAGCTTATACGGACCTACGGGACAACCATTCACTGAAGCTTTCTTT. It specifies CASSLYGPTGQPFTEAFF.

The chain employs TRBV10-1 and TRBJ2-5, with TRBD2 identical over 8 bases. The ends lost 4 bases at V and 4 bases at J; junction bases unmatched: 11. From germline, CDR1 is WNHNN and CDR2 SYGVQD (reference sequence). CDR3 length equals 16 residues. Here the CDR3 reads CASSGSTGREAETQYF. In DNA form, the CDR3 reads TGCGCCAGCAGTGGATCTACGGGGCGGGAGGCAGAGACCCAGTACTTC.

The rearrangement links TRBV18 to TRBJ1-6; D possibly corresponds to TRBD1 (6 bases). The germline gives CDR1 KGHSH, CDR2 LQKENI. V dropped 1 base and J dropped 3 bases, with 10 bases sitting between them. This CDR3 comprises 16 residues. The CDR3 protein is CASSPRGQYYNSPLHF. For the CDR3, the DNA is TGTGCCAGCTCACCACGAGGACAGTACTATAATTCACCCCTCCACTTT.

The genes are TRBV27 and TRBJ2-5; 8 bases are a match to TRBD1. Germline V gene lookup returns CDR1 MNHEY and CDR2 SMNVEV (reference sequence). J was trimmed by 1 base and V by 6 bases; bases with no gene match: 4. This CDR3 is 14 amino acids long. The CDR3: CASRHRGSQETQYF. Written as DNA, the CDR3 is TGTGCCAGCAGACACAGGGGGAGCCAAGAGACCCAGTACTTC.